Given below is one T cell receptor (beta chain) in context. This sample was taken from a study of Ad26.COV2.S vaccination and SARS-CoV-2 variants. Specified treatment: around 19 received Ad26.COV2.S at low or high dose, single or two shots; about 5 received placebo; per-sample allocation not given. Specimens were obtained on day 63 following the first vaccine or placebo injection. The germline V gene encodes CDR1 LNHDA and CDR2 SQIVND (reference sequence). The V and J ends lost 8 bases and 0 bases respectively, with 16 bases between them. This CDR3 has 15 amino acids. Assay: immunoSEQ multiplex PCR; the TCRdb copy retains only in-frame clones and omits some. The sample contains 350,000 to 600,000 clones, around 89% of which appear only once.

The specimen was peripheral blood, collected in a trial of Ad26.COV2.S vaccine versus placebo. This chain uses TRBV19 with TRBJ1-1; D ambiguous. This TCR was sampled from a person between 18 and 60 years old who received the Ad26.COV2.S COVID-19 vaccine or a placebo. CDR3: CASREGQVMNTEAFF. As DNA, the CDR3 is TGTGCCAGTCGTGAGGGTCAAGTCATGAACACTGAAGCTTTCTTT.